The 2 T cell receptor beta chains below come from one sample, sequenced in a study of CD8 T cells in ankylosing spondylitis. TCRdb called the 5' RACE reads again in MiXCR, with one record for every CDR3 protein. The data contain 200,000 to 300,000 distinct CDR3 sequences, roughly a third of them singletons. Material for sequencing was blood, either unsorted or a sorted T cell fraction (not recorded which). These receptors originate from a male donor with ankylosing spondylitis or in good health (not recorded which).

This clonotype was counted a few times. The chain has TRBV20-1 and TRBJ1-1; D is perhaps TRBD1 (5 bases). The V end was cut by 3 bases, the J end by 11 bases, with 13 bases between. Germline lookup yields CDR1 DFQATT and CDR2 SNEGSKA (reference sequence). This CDR3 has 11 amino acids. CDR3 protein: CSASPGTHAFF. The CDR3 DNA is TGCAGTGCTAGCCCCGGGACTCACGCTTTCTTT.

This clonotype has more than one count but fewer than ten. This rearrangement joins TRBV12-3 or TRBV12-4 to TRBJ1-5; TRBD1 aligns across 7 bases. The CDR3 runs to 14 residues. V gave up 3 bases and J gave up 4 bases; unmatched junction bases: 3. The CDR3 loop reads CASSFAGGNQPQHF. CDR3 nucleotides: TGTGCCAGCAGTTTCGCAGGGGGTAATCAGCCCCAGCATTTT.